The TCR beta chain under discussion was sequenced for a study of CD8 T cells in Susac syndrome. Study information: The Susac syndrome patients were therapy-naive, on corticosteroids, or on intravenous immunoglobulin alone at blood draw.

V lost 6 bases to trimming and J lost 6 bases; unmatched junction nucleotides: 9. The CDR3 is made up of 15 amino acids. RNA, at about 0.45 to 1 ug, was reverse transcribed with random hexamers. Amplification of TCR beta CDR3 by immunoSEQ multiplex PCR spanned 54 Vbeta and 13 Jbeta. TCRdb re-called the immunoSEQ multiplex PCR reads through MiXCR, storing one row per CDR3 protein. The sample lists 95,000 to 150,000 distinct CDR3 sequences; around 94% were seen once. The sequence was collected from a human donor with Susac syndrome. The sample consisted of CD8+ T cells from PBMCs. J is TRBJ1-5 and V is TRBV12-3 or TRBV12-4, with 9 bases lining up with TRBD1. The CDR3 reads CASSSTGGTGQPQHF. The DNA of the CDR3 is TGTGCCAGCAGCTCGACAGGGGGAACGGGTCAGCCCCAGCATTTT.